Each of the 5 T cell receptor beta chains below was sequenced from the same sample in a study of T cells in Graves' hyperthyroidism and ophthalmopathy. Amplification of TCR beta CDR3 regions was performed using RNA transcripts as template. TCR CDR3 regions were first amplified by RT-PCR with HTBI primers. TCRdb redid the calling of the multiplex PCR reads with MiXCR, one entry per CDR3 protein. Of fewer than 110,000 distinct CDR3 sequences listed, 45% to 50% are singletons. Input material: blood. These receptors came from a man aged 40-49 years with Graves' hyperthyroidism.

In DNA form, the CDR3 reads TGTGCCAGCAGCCTCCCCCCGGGACAGGGATACGAGCAGTACTTC. Its protein is CASSLPPGQGYEQYF. The gene calls are TRBV6-6 and TRBJ2-7; TRBD1 matches at 9 bases. Germline-derived CDR1 and CDR2 are MNHNY and SVGAGI (reference sequence). J gave up 4 bases and V 6 bases, and 10 bases lay outside the gene matches. CDR3 length: 15 residues.

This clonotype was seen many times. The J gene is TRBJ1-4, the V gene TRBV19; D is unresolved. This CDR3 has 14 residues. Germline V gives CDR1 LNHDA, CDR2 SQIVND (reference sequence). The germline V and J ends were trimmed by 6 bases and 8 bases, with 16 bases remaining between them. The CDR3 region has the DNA TGTGCCAGTAGCCTATCCGGGCTCCGAGAAAAACTGTTTTTT. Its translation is CASSLSGLREKLFF. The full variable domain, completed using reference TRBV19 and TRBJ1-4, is DGGITQSPKYLFRKEGQNVTLSCEQNLNHDAMYWYRQDPGQGLRLIYYSQIVNDFQKGDIAEGYSVSREKKESFPLTVTSAQKNPTAFYLCASSLSGLREKLFFGSGTQLSVL.

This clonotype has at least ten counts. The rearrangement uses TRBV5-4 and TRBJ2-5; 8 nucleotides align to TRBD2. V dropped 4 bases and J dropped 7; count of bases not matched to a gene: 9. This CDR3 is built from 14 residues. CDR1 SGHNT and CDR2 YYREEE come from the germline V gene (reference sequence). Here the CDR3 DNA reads TGTGCCAGCAGCCCGCCGGGGGGGCAGGTGACCCAGTACTTC. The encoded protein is CASSPPGGQVTQYF.

CDR3 bases: TGTGCCACCAGCGATTGGACAGGACAGCCCCAGCATTTT. This encodes CATSDWTGQPQHF. J is TRBJ1-5 and V is TRBV15, with TRBD1 identical over 7 bases. The ends lost 5 bases at V and 7 bases at J; junction bases unmatched: 5. The V gene's germline CDR1 is LNHNV and CDR2 YYDKDF (reference sequence). This CDR3 contains 13 residues.

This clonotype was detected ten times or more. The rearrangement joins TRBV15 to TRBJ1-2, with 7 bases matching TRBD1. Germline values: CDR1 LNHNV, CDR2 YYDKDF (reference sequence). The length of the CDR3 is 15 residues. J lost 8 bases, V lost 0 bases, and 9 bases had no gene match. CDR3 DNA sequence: TGTGCCACCAGCAGAGAAGCTGGGACAGTGTCCGGCTACACCTTC. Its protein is CATSREAGTVSGYTF.